The 8 T cell receptor beta chains below all came from one sample that was sequenced in a study of PD-1 blockade in mismatch repair-deficient tumors. TCRdb's table, derived via immunoSEQ multiplex PCR, lists solely in-frame clones and lacks some. Altogether 25,000 to 30,000 clones are present, 65% to 85% being singletons, with the ten largest covering about 3%. Sequencing was performed on PBMCs, taken before pembrolizumab treatment. Source of these receptors: an adult with mismatch repair-deficient cancer.

This clone appeared a single time. The chain uses TRBV9 and TRBJ2-1; the D gene is possibly TRBD2 (6 bases). The CDR3 extends over 15 amino acids. Germline V lookup: CDR1 SGDLS, CDR2 YYNGEE. V was clipped by 3 bases and J by 0 bases, with 10 bases between them. This chain's CDR3 is CASSAPGASYNEQFF. The CDR3 nucleotides are TGTGCCAGCAGCGCCCCGGGAGCCTCCTACAATGAGCAGTTCTTC.

The V gene is TRBV28, the J gene TRBJ1-2; TRBD1 might be the D (5 bases). Trimming shortened V by 6 bases and J by 1 base, and 6 bases separated the two germline ends. Germline V gives CDR1 MDHEN, CDR2 SYDVKM. The CDR3 is 12 amino acids. CDR3 in DNA: TGTGCCAGCAGAGACAGTAACTATGGCTACACCTTC. Its translation: CASRDSNYGYTF.

This chain connects TRBV7-8 to TRBJ2-7, with D perhaps TRBD1 (5 bases). Per germline, CDR1 SGHVS and CDR2 FQNEAQ. Between the trimmed V and J ends, which lost 5 bases and 0 bases, there was a span of 17 bases. The CDR3 has 16 residues. DNA for the CDR3: TGTGCCAGCAGCCTAGGTACACAGGTTAGCTCCTACGAGCAGTACTTC. Residues: CASSLGTQVSSYEQYF.

This clone turned up a few times. V and J are TRBV2 and TRBJ2-7; no firm D call. V was pared by 3 bases and J by 6 bases, with 12 bases between. The CDR3 covers 13 residues. CDR1 and CDR2 from the germline V gene are SNHLY and FYNNEI. The CDR3 reads CASSDRGVVEQYF. CDR3 nucleotides: TGTGCCAGCAGTGATCGAGGAGTTGTCGAGCAGTACTTC.

This clone has a single count. V gene TRBV4-2 combines with J gene TRBJ2-1; 8 bases are shared with TRBD2. Germline CDR1 is LGHNA and CDR2 is YNFKEQ. V lost 0 bases, J lost 14 bases, and 12 bases stayed unmatched. The CDR3 consists of 15 residues. The CDR3 DNA follows: TGTGCCAGCAGCCAAGAAGAGACTAGCGCTCACCGGGAGTTCTTC. This codes for CASSQEETSAHREFF.

The V call is TRBV15, the J call TRBJ2-3; TRBD1 is a possible D gene (6 bases). V lost 3 bases and J 2 bases, leaving 18 bases between the germline ends. Germline V gene lookup returns CDR1 LNHNV and CDR2 YYDKDF (reference sequence). This CDR3 region has 17 residues. CDR3 loop: CATSRAFDRRFTDTQYF. CDR3 nucleotide sequence: TGTGCCACCAGCAGGGCATTCGACAGGAGGTTCACAGATACGCAGTATTTT.

J is TRBJ1-6 and V is TRBV9, with TRBD1 matching over 7 bases. The V segment lost 4 bases and the J segment 7 bases; nucleotides outside the gene matches: 8. This CDR3 contains 15 residues. Germline V CDR1 and CDR2: SGDLS, YYNGEE. The CDR3: CASSPPWTGNSPLHF. CDR3 nucleotide sequence: TGTGCCAGCAGCCCCCCCTGGACAGGCAATTCACCCCTCCACTTT.

In DNA form, the CDR3 reads TGTGCCAGCAGCCAGTCGGGGACTGAAAAAGAGACCCAGTACTTC. This translates into CASSQSGTEKETQYF. V is TRBV4-2 and J is TRBJ2-5, with D tentatively TRBD2 (6 bases). CDR3 length equals 15 residues. V lost 3 bases, J lost 3 bases, and 14 bases lay in between. Germline V gene data show CDR1 as LGHNA and CDR2 as YNFKEQ.